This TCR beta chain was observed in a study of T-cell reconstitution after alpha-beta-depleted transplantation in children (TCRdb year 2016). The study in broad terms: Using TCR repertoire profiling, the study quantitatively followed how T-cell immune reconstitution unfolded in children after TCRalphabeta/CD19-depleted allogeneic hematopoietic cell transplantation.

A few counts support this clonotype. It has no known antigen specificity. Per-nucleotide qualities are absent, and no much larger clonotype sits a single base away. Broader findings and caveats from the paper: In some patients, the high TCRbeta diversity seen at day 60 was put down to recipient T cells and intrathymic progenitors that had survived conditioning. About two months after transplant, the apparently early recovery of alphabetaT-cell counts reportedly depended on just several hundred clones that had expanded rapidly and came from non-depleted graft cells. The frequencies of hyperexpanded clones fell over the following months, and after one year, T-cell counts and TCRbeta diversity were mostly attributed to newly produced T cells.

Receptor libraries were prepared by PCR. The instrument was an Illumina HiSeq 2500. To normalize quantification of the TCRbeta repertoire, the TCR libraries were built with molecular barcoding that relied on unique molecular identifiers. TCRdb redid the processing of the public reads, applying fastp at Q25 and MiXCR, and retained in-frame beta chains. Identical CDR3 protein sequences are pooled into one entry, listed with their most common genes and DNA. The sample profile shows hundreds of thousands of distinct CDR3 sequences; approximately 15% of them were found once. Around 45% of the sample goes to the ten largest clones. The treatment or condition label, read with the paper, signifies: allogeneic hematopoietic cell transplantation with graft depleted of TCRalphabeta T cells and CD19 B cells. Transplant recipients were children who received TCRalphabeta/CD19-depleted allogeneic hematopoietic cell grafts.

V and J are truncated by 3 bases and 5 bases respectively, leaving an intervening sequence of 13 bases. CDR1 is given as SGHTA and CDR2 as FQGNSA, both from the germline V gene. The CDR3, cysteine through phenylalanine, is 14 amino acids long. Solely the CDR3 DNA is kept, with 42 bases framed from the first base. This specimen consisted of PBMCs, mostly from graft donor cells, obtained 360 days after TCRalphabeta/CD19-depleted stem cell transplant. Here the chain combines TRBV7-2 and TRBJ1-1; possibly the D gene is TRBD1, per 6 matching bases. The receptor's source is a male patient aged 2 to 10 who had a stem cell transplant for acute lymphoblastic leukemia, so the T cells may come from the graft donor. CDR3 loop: CASSFDRRRTEAFF. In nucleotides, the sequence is TGTGCCAGCAGCTTCGACAGGCGGCGGACTGAAGCTTTCTTT.